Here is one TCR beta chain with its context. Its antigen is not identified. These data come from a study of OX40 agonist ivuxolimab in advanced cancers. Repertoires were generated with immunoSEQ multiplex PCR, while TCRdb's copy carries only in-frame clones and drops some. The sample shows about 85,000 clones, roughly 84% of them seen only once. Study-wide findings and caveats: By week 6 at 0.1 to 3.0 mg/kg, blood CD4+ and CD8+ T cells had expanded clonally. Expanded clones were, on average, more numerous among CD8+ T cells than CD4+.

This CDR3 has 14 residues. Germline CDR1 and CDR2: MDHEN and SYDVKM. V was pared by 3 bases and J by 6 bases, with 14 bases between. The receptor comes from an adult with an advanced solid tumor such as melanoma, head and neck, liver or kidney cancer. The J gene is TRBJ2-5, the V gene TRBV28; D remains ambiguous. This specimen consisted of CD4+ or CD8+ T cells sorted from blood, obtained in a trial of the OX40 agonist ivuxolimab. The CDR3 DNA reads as TGTGCCAGCAGTTTGGGCGGCCCCAAGAAGACCCAGTACTTC. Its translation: CASSLGGPKKTQYF. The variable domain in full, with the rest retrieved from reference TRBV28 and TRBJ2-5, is DVKVTQSSRYLVKRTGEKVFLECVQDMDHENMFWYRQDPGLGLRLIYFSYDVKMKEKGDIPEGYSVSREKKERFSLILESASTNQTSMYLCASSLGGPKKTQYFGPGTRLLVL.